The sample holds one count of the clone carrying this TCR beta chain. Its antigen remains unknown. CDR3 length: 14 amino acids. V gave up 4 bases and J gave up 4 bases, with 13 bases separating them. Germline V CDR1 and CDR2: SEHNR, FQNEAQ (reference sequence). TCRdb's copy holds only in-frame clones and misses some; the assay was immunoSEQ multiplex PCR. The table lists 200,000 to 250,000 clones, 90% to 95% of them singletons. This record comes from a study of T cell responses to AZD1222 COVID-19 vaccine. General study results and limits: Recipients of two AZD1222 doses showed rising Spike-specific TCR breadth and depth. Researchers report vaccine-associated CD4 TCRs spanning spike, with dominance at 160-218 and 743-854.

The sequence derives from an adult who received the MenACWY meningococcal vaccine as a control. Sequencing was performed on peripheral blood, taken 28 days after the second dose of the MenACWY control vaccine. The rearrangement joins TRBV7-9 to TRBJ1-1; D ambiguous. The DNA for the CDR3 is TGTGCCAGCAGCTCCCTGATCGTGGGCACTGAAGCTTTCTTT. Its protein product is CASSSLIVGTEAFF.